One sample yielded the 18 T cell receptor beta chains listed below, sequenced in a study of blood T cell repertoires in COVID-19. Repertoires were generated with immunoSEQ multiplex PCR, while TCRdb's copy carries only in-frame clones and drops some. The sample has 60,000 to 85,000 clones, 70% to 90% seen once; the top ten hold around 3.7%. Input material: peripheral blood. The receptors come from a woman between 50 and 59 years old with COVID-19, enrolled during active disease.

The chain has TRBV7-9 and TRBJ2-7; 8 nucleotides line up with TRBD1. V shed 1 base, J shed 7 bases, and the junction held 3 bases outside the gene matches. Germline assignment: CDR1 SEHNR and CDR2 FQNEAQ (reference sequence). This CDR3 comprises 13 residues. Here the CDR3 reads CASSLGTGMEQYF. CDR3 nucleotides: TGTGCCAGCAGCTTAGGGACAGGGATGGAGCAGTACTTC.

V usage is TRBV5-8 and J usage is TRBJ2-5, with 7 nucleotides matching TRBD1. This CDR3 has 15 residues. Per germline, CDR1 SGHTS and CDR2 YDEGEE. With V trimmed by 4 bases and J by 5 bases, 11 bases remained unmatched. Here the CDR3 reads CASSPRGRGEETQYF. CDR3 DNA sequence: TGTGCCAGCAGCCCGAGGGGGCGAGGGGAGGAGACCCAGTACTTC.

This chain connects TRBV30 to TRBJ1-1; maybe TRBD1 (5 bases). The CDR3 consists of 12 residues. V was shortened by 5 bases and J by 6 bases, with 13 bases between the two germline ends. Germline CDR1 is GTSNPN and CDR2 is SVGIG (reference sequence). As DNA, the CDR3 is TGTGCCTGGTCCTCGGGGGGGGCTGAAGCTTTCTTT. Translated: CAWSSGGAEAFF.

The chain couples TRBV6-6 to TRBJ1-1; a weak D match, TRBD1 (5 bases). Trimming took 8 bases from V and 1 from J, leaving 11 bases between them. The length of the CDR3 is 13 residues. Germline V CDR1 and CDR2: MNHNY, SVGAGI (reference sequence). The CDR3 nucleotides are TGTGCCAGCTCCCCCGGACAGAACACTGAAGCTTTCTTT. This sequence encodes CASSPGQNTEAFF.

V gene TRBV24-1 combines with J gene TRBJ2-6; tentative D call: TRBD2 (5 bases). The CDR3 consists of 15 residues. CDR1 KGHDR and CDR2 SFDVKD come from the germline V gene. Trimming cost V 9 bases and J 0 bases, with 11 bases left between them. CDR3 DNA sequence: TGTGCCACCGGGAGTGAGGGCTCTGGGGCCAACGTCCTGACTTTC. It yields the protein CATGSEGSGANVLTF.

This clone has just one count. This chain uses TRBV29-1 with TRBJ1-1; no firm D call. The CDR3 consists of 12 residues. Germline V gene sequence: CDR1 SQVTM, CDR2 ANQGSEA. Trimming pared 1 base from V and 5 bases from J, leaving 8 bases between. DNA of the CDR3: TGCAGCGTTGAAGGGCCCCAGACTGAAGCTTTCTTT. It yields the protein CSVEGPQTEAFF.

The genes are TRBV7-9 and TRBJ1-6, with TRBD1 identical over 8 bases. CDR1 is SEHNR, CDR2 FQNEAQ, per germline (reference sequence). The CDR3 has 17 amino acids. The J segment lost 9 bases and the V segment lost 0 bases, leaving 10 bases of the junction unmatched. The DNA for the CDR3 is TGTGCCAGCAGCTTAGCAGGGCGCAGGGGGCTTGCTTCACCCCTCCACTTT. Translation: CASSLAGRRGLASPLHF.

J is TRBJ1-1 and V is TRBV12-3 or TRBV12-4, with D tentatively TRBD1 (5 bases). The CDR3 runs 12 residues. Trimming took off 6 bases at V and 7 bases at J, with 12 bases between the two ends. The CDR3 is CASSRGDVEAFF. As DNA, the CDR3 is TGTGCCAGCAGCCGGGGGGACGTTGAAGCTTTCTTT.

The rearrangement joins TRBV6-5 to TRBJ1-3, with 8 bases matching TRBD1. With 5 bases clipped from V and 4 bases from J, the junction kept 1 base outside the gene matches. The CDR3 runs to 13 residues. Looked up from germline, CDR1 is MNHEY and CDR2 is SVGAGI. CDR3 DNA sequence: TGTGCCAGCAGTCGGGACAGGGGAAACACCATATATTTT. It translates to CASSRDRGNTIYF.

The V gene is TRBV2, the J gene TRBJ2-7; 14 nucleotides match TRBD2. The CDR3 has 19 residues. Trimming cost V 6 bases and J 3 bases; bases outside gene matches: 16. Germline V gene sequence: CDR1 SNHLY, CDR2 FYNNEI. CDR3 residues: CASRAGLAGATSWYYEQYF. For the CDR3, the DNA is TGTGCCAGCAGAGCGGGACTAGCGGGAGCTACATCTTGGTACTACGAGCAGTACTTC.

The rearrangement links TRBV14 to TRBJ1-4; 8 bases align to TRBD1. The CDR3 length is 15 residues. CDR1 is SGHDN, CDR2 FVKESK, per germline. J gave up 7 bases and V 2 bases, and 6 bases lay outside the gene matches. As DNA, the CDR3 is TGTGCCAGCAGCCAAAACAGGGGGGAAAGTGAAAAACTGTTTTTT. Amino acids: CASSQNRGESEKLFF.

CDR3: CASRKQGADYEQYF. For the CDR3, the DNA is TGTGCCAGCAGGAAACAGGGGGCGGACTACGAGCAGTACTTC. V gene TRBV2 combines with J gene TRBJ2-7; 9 positions agree with TRBD1. Germline V lookup: CDR1 SNHLY, CDR2 FYNNEI. This CDR3 spans 14 amino acids. Unmatched junction bases numbered 6, after V lost 6 bases and J lost 3 bases.

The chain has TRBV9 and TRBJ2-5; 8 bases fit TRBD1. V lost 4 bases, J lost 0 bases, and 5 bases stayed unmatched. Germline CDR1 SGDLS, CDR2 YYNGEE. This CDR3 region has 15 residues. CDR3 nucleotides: TGTGCCAGCAGCTCCAGGACAGGGTACCAAGAGACCCAGTACTTC. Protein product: CASSSRTGYQETQYF.

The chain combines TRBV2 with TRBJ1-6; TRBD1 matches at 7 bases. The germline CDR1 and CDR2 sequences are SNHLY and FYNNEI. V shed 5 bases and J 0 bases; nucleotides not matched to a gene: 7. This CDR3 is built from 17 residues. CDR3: CASSQDRTSSYNSPLHF. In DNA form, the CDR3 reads TGTGCCAGCAGTCAGGACAGGACGAGCTCCTATAATTCACCCCTCCACTTT.

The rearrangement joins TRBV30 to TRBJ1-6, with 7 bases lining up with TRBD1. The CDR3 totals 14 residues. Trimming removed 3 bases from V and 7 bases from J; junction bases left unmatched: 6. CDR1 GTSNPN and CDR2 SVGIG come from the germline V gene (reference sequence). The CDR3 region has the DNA TGTGCCTGGAGACCTCAGGGGGAGAATTCACCCCTCCACTTT. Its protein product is CAWRPQGENSPLHF.

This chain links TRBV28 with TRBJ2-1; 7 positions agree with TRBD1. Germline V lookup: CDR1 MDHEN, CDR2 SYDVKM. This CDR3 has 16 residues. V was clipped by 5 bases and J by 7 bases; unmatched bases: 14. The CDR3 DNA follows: TGTGCCAGCAGTGATCGTTACAGGGGCCTTCCTAATGAGCAGTTCTTC. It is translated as CASSDRYRGLPNEQFF.

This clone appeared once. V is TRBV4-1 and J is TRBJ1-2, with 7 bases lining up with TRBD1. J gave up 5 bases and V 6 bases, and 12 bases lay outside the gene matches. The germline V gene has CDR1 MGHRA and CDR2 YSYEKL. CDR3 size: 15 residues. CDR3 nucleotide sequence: TGCGCCAGCAGTTCGCTAGGGACAGAAGTGTATGGCTACACCTTC. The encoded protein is CASSSLGTEVYGYTF.

The CDR3 sequence: CASSQLGRGTYNEQFF. The CDR3 nucleotides are TGTGCCAGCAGCCAACTGGGACGGGGGACCTACAATGAGCAGTTCTTC. The rearrangement joins TRBV7-2 to TRBJ2-1; perhaps TRBD2 as D (6 bases). Germline V CDR1 and CDR2: SGHTA, FQGNSA. The CDR3 is made up of 16 amino acids. With 5 bases removed from V and 2 bases from J, the gap between germline ends came to 16 bases.